Below are 10 T cell receptor beta chains sequenced from a single sample in a study of T-cell memory formation after mild COVID-19. TCRdb used MiXCR to reprocess the 5' RACE reads, holding one entry per CDR3 protein. The data contain about 610,000 distinct CDR3 sequences, roughly 17% of them singletons. Material for sequencing was PBMCs or a T cell subset sorted from them (not recorded which). The source is an adult woman who had mild COVID-19 (a few samples of this study predate the infection). Cell type and time point are not known.

The chain carries TRBV23-1 and TRBJ1-1; weak D call: TRBD1 (5 bases). TRBV23-1 is treated as an ORF (open reading frame) with a function not yet certain. This CDR3 has 14 amino acids. The V end was cut by 9 bases, the J end by 0 bases, with 14 bases between. CDR3 in amino acids: CARRSRTLNTEAFF. The CDR3 coding sequence is TGCGCCAGAAGGTCTAGGACATTGAACACTGAAGCTTTCTTT.

The chain links TRBV7-2 to TRBJ2-7; D uncertain. V lost 5 bases and J lost 2, with 7 bases in between. Germline V CDR1 and CDR2: SGHTA, FQGNSA. CDR3 size: 12 residues. The CDR3 DNA reads as TGTGCCAGCAGCCGCTTGGCCTACGAGCAGTACTTC. Translation gives CASSRLAYEQYF.

This clonotype was seen ten or more times. V gene TRBV5-5 combines with J gene TRBJ2-3; D gene ambiguous. Trimming left V 2 bases short and J 2 bases short, with 12 bases between. This CDR3 has 15 residues. CDR1 is SGHKS, CDR2 YYEKEE, per germline (reference sequence). The CDR3 loop reads CASSFLGLSTDTQYF. CDR3 sequence (DNA): TGTGCCAGCAGCTTCTTGGGGTTATCCACAGATACGCAGTATTTT.

Comment on this clonotype: The junction departs from the called germline gene at one end, perhaps through a read error. This chain connects TRBV7-9 to TRBJ2-1, with D unclear. CDR3 size: 16 residues. CDR1 and CDR2 (germline): SEHNR, FQNEAQ (reference sequence). The CDR3 nucleotides are TGTGCCAGCAGCTCACTTGGGAAGAGCTCCTACAATGAGCAGTCCTTC. It translates to CASSSLGKSSYNEQSF.

This clonotype occurred many times. One end of the junction is discordant with germline, which a read error may explain. The CDR3 is CSARAFMGEGQPQHF. CDR3 in DNA: TGCAGTGCCAGAGCATTTATGGGGGAGGGTCAGCCCCAGCATTTT. The chain carries TRBV20-1 and TRBJ1-5; TRBD1 might be the D (5 bases). CDR1 and CDR2 from the germline V gene are DFQATT and SNEGSKA (reference sequence). The CDR3 has 15 amino acids.

This clonotype was observed a handful of times. The rearrangement links TRBV5-1 to TRBJ1-6, with 8 bases identical to TRBD1. Per the germline V gene, CDR1 is SGHRS and CDR2 is YFSETQ. V lost 3 bases, J lost 11 bases, and 7 bases stayed unmatched. The CDR3 runs 14 residues. Written as DNA, the CDR3 is TGCGCCAGCAGCTCTGGACAGGGAAGGACACCCCTCCACTTT. Protein product: CASSSGQGRTPLHF.

The chain recombines TRBV5-1 with TRBJ2-7; D might be TRBD1 (5 bases). There are 14 residues in the CDR3. V was cut by 1 base and J by 3 bases, with 11 bases left in between. Per germline, CDR1 SGHRS and CDR2 YFSETQ. Here the CDR3 reads CASSLNRKFYEQYF. CDR3 nucleotides: TGCGCCAGCAGCTTGAACAGGAAATTCTACGAGCAGTACTTC.

V usage is TRBV5-1 and J usage is TRBJ2-6; D ambiguous. The CDR3 has 17 amino acids. CDR1 is SGHRS, CDR2 YFSETQ, per germline. The V gene lost 0 bases and the J gene lost 0 bases, with 10 bases spanning the gap. The DNA of the CDR3 is TGCGCCAGCAGCTTGGCACCGATGAGCTCTGGGGCCAACGTCCTGACTTTC. Its protein product is CASSLAPMSSGANVLTF.

The chain joins TRBV6-5 to TRBJ2-3, with D tentatively TRBD1 (6 bases). The CDR3 extends over 13 amino acids. In germline, CDR1 is MNHEY, CDR2 SVGAGI. V was cut by 9 bases and J by 2 bases, with 12 bases left in between. The CDR3 region has the DNA TGTGCCAGTACAGGGTGGGACACAGATACGCAGTATTTT. Amino acid sequence: CASTGWDTDTQYF.

The CDR3 loop reads CASSLNSGIGPYEQYF. CDR3 nucleotides: TGTGCCAGCAGTTTAAATTCAGGGATTGGACCCTACGAGCAGTACTTC. V is TRBV27 and J is TRBJ2-7; D may be TRBD1 (5 bases). The CDR3 runs 16 residues. V gave up 2 bases and J gave up 2 bases, with 16 bases separating them. The germline V gene has CDR1 MNHEY and CDR2 SMNVEV (reference sequence).